This T cell receptor beta chain was identified in a study of blood T cell repertoires in COVID-19. The germline V and J ends were trimmed by 1 base and 1 base, with 11 bases remaining between them. The CDR3 totals 15 residues. CDR1 is LGHNA and CDR2 is YNFKEQ in the germline V gene. TCRdb keeps only in-frame clones here, not all; method: immunoSEQ multiplex PCR. The sample contains about 250,000 clones, around 90% of which appear only once. This clone was observed a single time. One Seattle source followed patients from active infection through their disease course. The V call is TRBV4-2, the J call TRBJ2-7; D may be TRBD2 (5 bases). Sequencing was done on a sample of peripheral blood. This receptor was identified in a woman aged 55-75 years with COVID-19, enrolled during active disease. The CDR3 DNA sequence: TGTGCCAGCAGCCAAGCCGCGGGCCAATCCTACGAGCAGTACTTC. Protein product: CASSQAAGQSYEQYF.